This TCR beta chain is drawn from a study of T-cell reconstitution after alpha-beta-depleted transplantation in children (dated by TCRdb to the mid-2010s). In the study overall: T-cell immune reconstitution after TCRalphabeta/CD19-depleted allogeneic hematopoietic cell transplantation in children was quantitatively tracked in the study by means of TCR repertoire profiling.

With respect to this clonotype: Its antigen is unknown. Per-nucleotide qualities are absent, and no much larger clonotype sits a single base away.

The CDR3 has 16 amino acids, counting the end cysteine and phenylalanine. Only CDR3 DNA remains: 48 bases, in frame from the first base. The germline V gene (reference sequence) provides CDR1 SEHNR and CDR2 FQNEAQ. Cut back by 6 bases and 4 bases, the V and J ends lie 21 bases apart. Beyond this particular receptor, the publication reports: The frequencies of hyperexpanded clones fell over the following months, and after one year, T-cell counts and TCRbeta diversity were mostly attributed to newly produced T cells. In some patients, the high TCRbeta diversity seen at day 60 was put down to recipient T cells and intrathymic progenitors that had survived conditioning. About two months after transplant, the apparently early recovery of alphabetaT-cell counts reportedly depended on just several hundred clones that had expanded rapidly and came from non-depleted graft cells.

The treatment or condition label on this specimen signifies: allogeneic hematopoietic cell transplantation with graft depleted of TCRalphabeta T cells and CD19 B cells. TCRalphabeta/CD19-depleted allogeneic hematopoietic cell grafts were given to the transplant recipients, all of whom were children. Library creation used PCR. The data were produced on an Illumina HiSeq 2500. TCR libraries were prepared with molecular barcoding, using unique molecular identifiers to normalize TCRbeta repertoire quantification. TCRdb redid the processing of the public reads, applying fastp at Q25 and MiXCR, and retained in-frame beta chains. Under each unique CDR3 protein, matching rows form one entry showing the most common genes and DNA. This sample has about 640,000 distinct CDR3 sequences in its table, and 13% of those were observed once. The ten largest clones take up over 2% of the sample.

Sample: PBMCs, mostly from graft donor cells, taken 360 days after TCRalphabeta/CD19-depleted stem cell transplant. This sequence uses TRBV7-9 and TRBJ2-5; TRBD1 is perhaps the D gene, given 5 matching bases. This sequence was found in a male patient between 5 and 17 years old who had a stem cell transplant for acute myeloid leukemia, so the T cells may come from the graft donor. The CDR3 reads CASSSGVGAPGETQYF. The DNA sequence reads TGTGCCAGCAGTTCGGGCGTTGGGGCTCCCGGAGAGACCCAGTACTTC.